A selection of T cell receptor beta chains follows, all from one sample in a study of T-cell reconstitution after alpha-beta-depleted transplantation in children. From the PCR reads, TCRdb called clonotypes with MiXCR, one entry per CDR3 protein. The profile shows around 490,000 distinct CDR3 sequences, about 10% of them singletons. This material consisted of PBMCs, mostly from graft donor cells, taken 180 days after TCRalphabeta/CD19-depleted stem cell transplant. All receptors come from a female patient aged 2 to 10 who had a stem cell transplant for aplastic anemia, so the T cells may come from the graft donor. The CDR3 runs from the conserved cysteine through the conserved F or W. A D gene is named only where the DNA matches it firmly. Clone sizes are given selectively: once, few, many, or a class where the clone is expanded.

v_call	d_call	j_call	cdr3_length	clone_size	cdr3_nt	cdr3_aa
TRBV9	TRBD1	TRBJ1-1	12	few	TGTGCCAGCAGATCCGGGACAGGGGAAGCTTTCTTT	CASRSGTGEAFF
TRBV6-5	TRBD1	TRBJ2-7	12	few	TGTGCCAGTTGGGACAGAACCTACGAGCAGTACTTC	CASWDRTYEQYF
TRBV12-3/TRBV12-4	TRBD2	TRBJ2-7	12	many	TGTGCCAGCAGTCACGGGAGGGGAGAGCAGTACTTC	CASSHGRGEQYF
TRBV27	TRBD1	TRBJ1-1	16	few	TGTGCCAGCAGTCAAAACAGGGGGTGGTGGGACACTGAAGCTTTCTTT	CASSQNRGWWDTEAFF
TRBV27	TRBD2	TRBJ2-7	14	few	TGTGCCAGCAGTTTACTAGCGGGATGGAACGAGCAGTACTTC	CASSLLAGWNEQYF
TRBV9	TRBD1	TRBJ1-1	15	.	TGTGCCAGCAGCCCCCGGGACAGGGTTGTTACTGAAGCTTTCTTT	CASSPRDRVVTEAFF
TRBV4-1	TRBD1	TRBJ2-2	16	few	TGCGCCAGCAGCCACAGGGACAGGGTGGGCACCGGGGAGCTGTTTTTT	CASSHRDRVGTGELFF
TRBV9	TRBD2	TRBJ2-2	13	.	TGTGCCAGCAGCGTAGGTACTAGCGGGAAGGTGTTTTTT	CASSVGTSGKVFF
TRBV15	TRBD2	TRBJ2-1	17	.	TGTGCCACCAGCGGGCGGGGACTAGCGGGAGCCGACAATGAGCAGTTCTTC	CATSGRGLAGADNEQFF
TRBV4-3	TRBD1	TRBJ1-4	18	.	TGCGCCAGCAGCCAAGGAGGGGGTTGGGAAGGGGGCAATGAAAAACTGTTTTTT	CASSQGGGWEGGNEKLFF
TRBV20-1	.	TRBJ2-5	11	few	TGCAGTGCTCCCGAAATCGAGAGCCAGTACTTC	CSAPEIESQYF
TRBV20-1	.	TRBJ2-5	13	.	TGCAGTGCCCCCGCTGGACGGCTCATTACCCAGTACTTC	CSAPAGRLITQYF
TRBV27	.	TRBJ2-7	17	few	TGTGCCAGCAGTTTAAAGATAGGTTCTCCGCGGCCCTACGAGCAGTACTTC	CASSLKIGSPRPYEQYF
TRBV9	TRBD2	TRBJ2-3	18	many	TGTGCCAGCAGCGTAGACTCAAGCGGGGCGGAATACACAGATACGCAGTATTTT	CASSVDSSGAEYTDTQYF
TRBV5-1	TRBD1	TRBJ2-4	15	few	TGCGCCAGCAGCTTGGGGGACAGGGAAAAAAACATTCAGTACTTC	CASSLGDREKNIQYF
TRBV30	.	TRBJ1-2	12	.	TGTGCCTGGACTGTGGGCCATTATGGCTACACCTTC	CAWTVGHYGYTF
TRBV27	.	TRBJ2-1	15	.	TGTGCCAGCAGTTTGATAGGGAGCACCTACAATGAGCAGTTCTTC	CASSLIGSTYNEQFF
TRBV12-3/TRBV12-4	TRBD1	TRBJ1-2	15	.	TGTGCCAGCAGTTGGCTCGGCAGGGGGCTGGGTGGCTACACCTTC	CASSWLGRGLGGYTF
TRBV9	.	TRBJ1-3	16	.	TGTGCCAGCAGCGTAGGTTCAGGGAGGACTGGAAACACCATATATTTT	CASSVGSGRTGNTIYF
TRBV12-3/TRBV12-4	.	TRBJ1-2	13	.	TGTGCCAGCAGTTTAGGGACAGTCTATGGCTACACCTTC	CASSLGTVYGYTF
TRBV28	.	TRBJ1-1	17	few	TGTGCCAGCAGTTTAGTGATCTTTGCAGGACCGAACACTGAAGCTTTCTTT	CASSLVIFAGPNTEAFF
TRBV7-2	.	TRBJ2-2	15	few	TGTGCCAGCAGCTCCGACCCGGGGCACACCGGGGAGCTGTTTTTT	CASSSDPGHTGELFF
TRBV28	.	TRBJ2-7	13	.	TGTGCCAGTAACCGGGCTCACTCCTACGAGCAGTACTTC	CASNRAHSYEQYF
TRBV11-2	TRBD1	TRBJ2-3	16	.	TGTGCCAGCAGCTCCCGACAGGGGGGAAGGACAGATACGCAGTATTTT	CASSSRQGGRTDTQYF
TRBV4-3	.	TRBJ2-5	13	few	TGCGCCAGCAGCCAACGACCGGGTGAGACCCAGTACTTC	CASSQRPGETQYF
TRBV9	.	TRBJ2-5	15	few	TGTGCCAGCAGCGTAGAAGAGGCAGACCAAGAGACCCAGTACTTC	CASSVEEADQETQYF
TRBV5-1	TRBD2	TRBJ2-2	15	.	TGCGCCAGCAGCCGAGCGGGGCTGAACACCGGGGAGCTGTTTTTT	CASSRAGLNTGELFF
TRBV15	.	TRBJ2-2	12	.	TGTGCCACCAGCAAAGGCACCGGGGAGCTGTTTTTT	CATSKGTGELFF
TRBV20-1	.	TRBJ2-5	14	many	TGCAGTGCTTGTAAAGGACGCCCTGGGTGGACCCAGTACTTC	CSACKGRPGWTQYF
TRBV6-5	.	TRBJ2-7	14	few	TGTGCCAGCAGTTACTCTCGGCACGGCTACGAGCAGTACTTC	CASSYSRHGYEQYF
TRBV20-1	.	TRBJ2-2	12	few	TGCAGTGCTAATTTAAACACCGGGGAGCTGTTTTTT	CSANLNTGELFF
TRBV7-2	.	TRBJ2-3	12	few	TGTGCCAGCAGCACCAGGGCAGATACGCAGTATTTT	CASSTRADTQYF
TRBV27	TRBD1	TRBJ1-1	18	.	TGTGCCAGCAGTTTAAGGGTCGGGGGGGACAGAGCGAACACTGAAGCTTTCTTT	CASSLRVGGDRANTEAFF
TRBV28	TRBD1	TRBJ1-2	13	.	TGTGCCAGCATAGCGACAGGGCAGAATGGCTACACCTTC	CASIATGQNGYTF
TRBV12-3/TRBV12-4	.	TRBJ2-2	14	few	TGTGCCAGCGCCGAAGTCGGGGAGACCGGGGAGCTGTTTTTT	CASAEVGETGELFF
TRBV29-1	.	TRBJ1-1	13	.	TGCAGCGTTGTCAGATTGGGGGACCTAGAAGCTTTCTTT	CSVVRLGDLEAFF
TRBV9	.	TRBJ2-2	15	many	TGTGCCAGCAGCGTAGCACAGGTGAACACCGGGGAGCTGTTTTTT	CASSVAQVNTGELFF
TRBV20-1	.	TRBJ2-1	12	few	TGCAGTGCTAGGGAGCAGGGGAAGGAGCAGTTCTTC	CSAREQGKEQFF
TRBV15	TRBD2	TRBJ2-1	15	.	TGTGCCACCAGAGCTGGACTAGCGGGAAACAATGAGCAGTTCTTC	CATRAGLAGNNEQFF
TRBV7-9	.	TRBJ2-1	15	many	TGTGCCAGCAGCCTATCGGGCGTGACTGACAATGAGCAGTTCTTC	CASSLSGVTDNEQFF
TRBV7-2	.	TRBJ2-2	15	.	TGTGCCAGCAGCTTATTCCGGGATTACACCGGGGAGCTGTTTTTT	CASSLFRDYTGELFF
TRBV5-1	.	TRBJ1-1	15	.	TGCGCCAGCAGCTCTATGACTCCCGGGGACACTCAAGCTTTCTTT	CASSSMTPGDTQAFF
TRBV20-1	.	TRBJ2-1	13	.	TGCAGTGCTAGAGTGGACCGCCAGCATGAGCAGTTCTTC	CSARVDRQHEQFF
TRBV21-1	.	TRBJ2-3	16	.	TGTGCCAGCAGCACGTTCCGGGACGATTTTCCAGATACGCAGTATTTT	CASSTFRDDFPDTQYF
TRBV9	.	TRBJ2-1	12	few	TGTGCCAGCAGCGTAAAGACGAATGAGCAGTTCTTC	CASSVKTNEQFF
TRBV4-3	.	TRBJ1-1	15	few	TGCGCCAGCAGCCAAGATCCCGGGCGTCTTACTGAAGCTTTCTTT	CASSQDPGRLTEAFF
TRBV24-1	TRBD2	TRBJ2-5	18	.	TGTGCCACCAGTGATCAACCGCCCTCGGCGGGAGGCCAAGAGACCCAGTACTTC	CATSDQPPSAGGQETQYF
TRBV30	.	TRBJ2-1	12	few	TGTGCCTGGAGTGATCAGGGCAATGAGCAGTTCTTC	CAWSDQGNEQFF
TRBV29-1	.	TRBJ2-7	13	many	TGCAGCGTTGAAGGGGCAGTAGCCTACGAGCAGTACTTC	CSVEGAVAYEQYF
TRBV5-1	TRBD1	TRBJ2-3	15	.	TGCGCCAGCAGCTGGGGACAGGGGAGCACAGATACGCAGTATTTT	CASSWGQGSTDTQYF
TRBV7-6	.	TRBJ2-7	15	few	TGTGCCAGCACCTCAGGGGGAGGTTTCCTCTACGAGCAGTACTTC	CASTSGGGFLYEQYF
TRBV28	TRBD1	TRBJ2-3	15	.	TGTGCCAGCAGTTTATTGACAGGGTTCACAGATACGCAGTATTTT	CASSLLTGFTDTQYF
TRBV7-3	TRBD1	TRBJ2-5	15	.	TGTGCCAGCAGCTGGACAGGGGGCAAGAAAGAGACCCAGTACTTC	CASSWTGGKKETQYF
TRBV20-1	TRBD1	TRBJ2-3	13	few	TGCAGTGCTACGTCCCGGGACAGGGATACGCAGTATTTT	CSATSRDRDTQYF
TRBV29-1	.	TRBJ1-1	15	few	TGCAGCGTTGAAGTTATGAGACAGGAGAACACTGAAGCTTTCTTT	CSVEVMRQENTEAFF
TRBV6-5	.	TRBJ2-3	15	.	TGTGCCAGCAGGTACGGACAGTCTAGCACAGATACGCAGTATTTT	CASRYGQSSTDTQYF
TRBV4-1	.	TRBJ2-3	16	many	TGCGCCAGCAGCCAAGGGGGCGGGTCCACCGGGGGTACGCAGTATTTT	CASSQGGGSTGGTQYF
TRBV27	TRBD1	TRBJ2-7	17	.	TGTGCCAGCAGTCTCACACGGACAGGGGGCAGATCCTACGAGCAGTACTTC	CASSLTRTGGRSYEQYF
TRBV7-2	TRBD1	TRBJ2-4	17	few	TGTGCCAGCAGCTTATGGACGGGACAGGGCGCCAAAAACATTCAGTACTTC	CASSLWTGQGAKNIQYF